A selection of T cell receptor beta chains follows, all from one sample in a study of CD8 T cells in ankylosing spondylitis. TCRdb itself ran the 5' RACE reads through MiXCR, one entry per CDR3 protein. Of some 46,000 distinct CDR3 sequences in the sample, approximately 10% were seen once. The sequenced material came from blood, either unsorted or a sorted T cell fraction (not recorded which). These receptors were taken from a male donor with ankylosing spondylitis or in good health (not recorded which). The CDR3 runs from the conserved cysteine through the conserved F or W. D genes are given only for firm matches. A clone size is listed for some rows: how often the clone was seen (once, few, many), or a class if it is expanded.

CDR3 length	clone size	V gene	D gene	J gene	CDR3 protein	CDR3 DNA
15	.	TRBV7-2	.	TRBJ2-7	CASSLASAQGYEQYF	TGTGCCAGCAGCTTAGCGAGTGCACAGGGCTACGAGCAGTACTTC
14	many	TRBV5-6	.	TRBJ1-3	CASSLPADGNTIYF	TGTGCCAGCAGCTTGCCGGCGGATGGAAACACCATATATTTT
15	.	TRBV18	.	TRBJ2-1	CASSPTRDTINEQFF	TGTGCCAGCTCACCAACCAGAGACACAATCAATGAGCAGTTCTTC
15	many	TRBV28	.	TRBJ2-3	CASSLTEGPTDTQYF	TGTGCCAGCAGCTTAACCGAGGGCCCCACAGATACGCAGTATTTT
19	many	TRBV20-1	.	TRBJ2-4	CSAFAGGVSIRTAKNIQYF	TGCAGTGCTTTTGCTGGGGGCGTTTCGATTCGGACAGCCAAAAACATTCAGTACTTC
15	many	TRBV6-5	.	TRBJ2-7	CASSYSSTTPYEQYF	TGTGCCAGCAGTTACTCTAGCACTACACCCTACGAGCAGTACTTC
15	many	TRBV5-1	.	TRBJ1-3	CASSSSTASGNTIYF	TGCGCCAGCAGCTCATCGACAGCCTCTGGAAACACCATATATTTT
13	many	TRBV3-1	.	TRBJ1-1	CASSQVLNTEAFF	TGTGCCAGCAGCCAAGTGCTGAACACTGAAGCTTTCTTT
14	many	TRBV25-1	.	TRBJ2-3	CASSEWTSTDTQYF	TGTGCCAGCAGTGAATGGACTAGCACAGATACGCAGTATTTT
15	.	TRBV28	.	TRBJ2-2	CASNRAEANTGELFF	TGTGCCAGCAATAGGGCCGAAGCGAACACCGGGGAGCTGTTTTTT
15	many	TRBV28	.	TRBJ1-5	CASSLSDRLLQPQHF	TGTGCCAGCAGTTTATCTGACAGGCTTTTGCAGCCCCAGCATTTT
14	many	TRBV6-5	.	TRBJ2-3	CASSFPAGADTQYF	TGTGCCAGCAGTTTCCCGGCTGGGGCAGATACGCAGTATTTT
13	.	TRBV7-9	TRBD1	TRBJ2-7	CASSIGTGGEQYF	TGTGCCAGCAGCATCGGGACAGGGGGTGAGCAGTACTTC
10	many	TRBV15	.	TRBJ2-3	CATRTDTQYF	TGTGCCACCCGAACAGATACGCAGTATTTT
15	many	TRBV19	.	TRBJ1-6	CASSSRDGDNSPLHF	TGTGCCAGTAGCTCCCGGGACGGCGACAATTCACCCCTCCACTTT
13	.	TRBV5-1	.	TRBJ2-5	CASMVRGGGTQYF	TGCGCCAGCATGGTGAGGGGAGGTGGGACCCAGTACTTC
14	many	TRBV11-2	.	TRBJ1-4	CASSIVGAGEKLFF	TGTGCCAGCAGCATAGTAGGGGCCGGGGAAAAACTGTTTTTT
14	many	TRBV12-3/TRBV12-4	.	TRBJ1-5	CASSPTVGNQPQHF	TGTGCCAGCAGTCCTACAGTGGGCAATCAGCCCCAGCATTTT
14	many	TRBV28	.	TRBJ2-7	CASSPTDPIYEQYF	TGTGCCAGCAGTCCGACGGATCCTATCTACGAGCAGTACTTC
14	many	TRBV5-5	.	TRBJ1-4	CASSSGGLDEKLFF	TGTGCCAGCAGCTCGGGCGGCCTTGATGAAAAACTGTTTTTT
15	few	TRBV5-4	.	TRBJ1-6	CASSSIRDPSSPLHF	TGTGCCAGCAGTTCCATCCGGGACCCAAGTTCACCCCTCCACTTT
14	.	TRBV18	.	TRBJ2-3	CASNTGGRTDTQYF	TGTGCCAGCAACACCGGGGGCCGCACAGATACGCAGTATTTT
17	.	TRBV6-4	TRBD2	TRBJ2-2	CASSPLAGGTNTGELFF	TGTGCCAGCAGCCCTCTGGCGGGGGGGACGAACACCGGGGAGCTGTTTTTT
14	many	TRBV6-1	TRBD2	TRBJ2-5	CASTRGTSGETQYF	TGTGCCAGCACCCGGGGGACTAGCGGCGAGACCCAGTACTTC
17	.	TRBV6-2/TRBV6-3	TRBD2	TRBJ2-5	CVSSYDGLAGRPETQYF	TGTGTCAGCAGTTACGACGGGCTAGCGGGGCGCCCGGAGACCCAGTACTTC
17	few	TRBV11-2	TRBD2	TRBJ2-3	CASSLRLGGGVLDTQYF	TGTGCCAGCAGCTTAAGGTTGGGCGGGGGGGTACTGGATACGCAGTATTTT
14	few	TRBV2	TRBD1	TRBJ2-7	CAVRLEDRSYEQYF	TGTGCCGTTCGGCTTGAGGACAGGAGTTACGAGCAGTACTTC
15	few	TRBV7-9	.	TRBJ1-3	CASSYDRGSGNTIYF	TGTGCCAGCAGCTACGACCGGGGCTCTGGAAACACCATATATTTT
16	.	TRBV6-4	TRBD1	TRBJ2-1	CASTGRGGAPHNEQFF	TGTGCCAGCACCGGACGAGGGGGCGCGCCCCACAATGAGCAGTTCTTC
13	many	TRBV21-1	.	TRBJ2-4	CASPRAGGVVKYF	TGTGCCAGCCCAAGGGCAGGGGGCGTAGTAAAGTACTTC
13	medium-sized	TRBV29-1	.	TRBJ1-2	CSVGGITNYGYTF	TGCAGCGTCGGCGGGATTACTAACTATGGCTACACCTTC
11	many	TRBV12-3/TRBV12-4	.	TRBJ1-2	CASSLGRGYTF	TGTGCCAGCAGTTTAGGGCGCGGCTACACCTTC
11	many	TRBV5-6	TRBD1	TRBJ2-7	CASRQGNEQYF	TGTGCCAGCAGACAGGGGAACGAGCAGTACTTC